The 11 T cell receptor beta chains below were found in one sample sequenced in a study of control samples from healthy donors and cancer patients. Repertoires were generated with immunoSEQ multiplex PCR, while TCRdb's copy carries only in-frame clones and drops some. This table holds some 150,000 clones, 93% found once. The sequenced sample consisted of blood. The receptors originated from a man aged 50 to 59 in good health.

V gene TRBV7-8 combines with J gene TRBJ2-7, with 10 bases identical to TRBD1. Germline lookup yields CDR1 SGHVS and CDR2 FQNEAQ. The ends lost 5 bases at V and 3 bases at J; junction bases unmatched: 7. There are 15 residues in the CDR3. The CDR3 is CASSPRDRGFYEQYF. As DNA, the CDR3 is TGTGCCAGCAGCCCCCGGGACAGGGGTTTCTACGAGCAGTACTTC.

V gene TRBV18 combines with J gene TRBJ2-7; TRBD1 might be the D (6 bases). Germline CDR1 reads KGHSH; CDR2 reads LQKENI. The CDR3 is 14 residues long. V shed 1 base and J shed 4 bases, with 11 bases lying between them. In DNA, the CDR3 is TGTGCCAGCTCACCACTAGGACAGCCGTACGAGCAGTACTTC. Amino acid sequence: CASSPLGQPYEQYF.

The rearrangement links TRBV3-1 (or the pseudogene TRBV3-2) to TRBJ2-7, with 13 bases that match TRBD2. The CDR3 spans 14 residues. Germline V gene data show CDR1 as LGHDT and CDR2 as YNNKEL (reference sequence). The J segment lost 7 bases and the V segment lost 7 bases, leaving 7 bases of the junction unmatched. The CDR3 DNA reads TGTGCCAGCAAGAGGACTAGCGGGAGTCAAGAGCAGTACTTC. Its protein is CASKRTSGSQEQYF.

The V call is TRBV5-1, the J call TRBJ1-3; 9 bases agree with TRBD1. The V and J ends lost 5 bases and 0 bases, in that order; junction bases with no gene match: 9. Germline assignment: CDR1 SGHRS and CDR2 YFSETQ. The CDR3 extends over 17 amino acids. The CDR3 DNA sequence: TGCGCCAGCAGTTTGCCCGGGACAGGGCTCTCTGGAAACACCATATATTTT. Amino acid sequence: CASSLPGTGLSGNTIYF.

The chain links TRBV6-6 to TRBJ1-4; D unclear. The length of the CDR3 is 13 residues. Germline V gene sequence: CDR1 MNHNY, CDR2 SVGAGI (reference sequence). Trimming cost V 4 bases and J 5 bases, with 8 bases left between them. The CDR3: CASSFLENEKLFF. In DNA, the CDR3 is TGTGCCAGCAGTTTTTTAGAAAATGAAAAACTGTTTTTT.

The chain couples TRBV14 to TRBJ1-4, with TRBD1 matching over 7 bases. The junction had 7 bases not matched to a gene; V was cut back by 0 bases and J by 0 bases. The germline V gene encodes CDR1 SGHDN and CDR2 FVKESK. CDR3 size: 18 residues. CDR3 sequence (DNA): TGTGCCAGCAGCCAAGATCCTACAGGGGAGGCAACTAATGAAAAACTGTTTTTT. Translated, it gives CASSQDPTGEATNEKLFF.

The V call is TRBV9, the J call TRBJ2-1; D is unclear. There are 15 residues in the CDR3. The V gene's germline CDR1 is SGDLS and CDR2 YYNGEE. The ends were cut back, 0 bases at V and 6 bases at J, with 13 bases in the middle. This CDR3 is CASSVEGQFSNEQFF. DNA for the CDR3: TGTGCCAGCAGCGTAGAGGGCCAATTCTCCAATGAGCAGTTCTTC.

This chain links TRBV6-5 with TRBJ1-3; D not resolved. V gave up 5 bases and J gave up 1 base, with 9 bases separating them. The CDR3 covers 14 residues. CDR1 is MNHEY and CDR2 is SVGAGI in the germline V gene. The CDR3 bases are TGTGCCAGCAGTCCCGCTCAGTCTGGAAACACCATATATTTT. Its translation is CASSPAQSGNTIYF.

The chain combines TRBV3-1 (or the pseudogene TRBV3-2) with TRBJ1-2; 10 nucleotides line up with TRBD1. Germline values: CDR1 LGHDT, CDR2 YNNKEL (reference sequence). J gave up 4 bases and V 2 bases, and 7 bases lay outside the gene matches. The CDR3 totals 16 residues. The CDR3 loop is CASSQRGTGVGYGYTF. The CDR3 coding sequence is TGTGCCAGCAGCCAACGAGGGACAGGGGTTGGCTATGGCTACACCTTC.

The rearrangement joins TRBV28 to TRBJ2-5; D might be TRBD2 (6 bases). CDR3 length equals 13 residues. The germline V and J ends were trimmed by 8 bases and 5 bases, with 15 bases remaining between them. Germline-derived CDR1 and CDR2 are MDHEN and SYDVKM. The CDR3 nucleotides read TGTGCCAGCGGGAGGCAGGGTGGGGAGACCCAGTACTTC. Amino acid sequence: CASGRQGGETQYF.

This clone has only one observation. V is TRBV18 and J is TRBJ2-2; 8 bases fit TRBD1. V was pared by 1 base and J by 1 base, with 11 bases of the junction left unmatched. Germline V CDR1 and CDR2: KGHSH, LQKENI. The CDR3 has 19 amino acids. DNA of the CDR3: TGTGCCAGCTCACCACAGCAGGGGGCTGGCGGGTTGAACACCGGGGAGCTGTTTTTT. Residues: CASSPQQGAGGLNTGELFF.